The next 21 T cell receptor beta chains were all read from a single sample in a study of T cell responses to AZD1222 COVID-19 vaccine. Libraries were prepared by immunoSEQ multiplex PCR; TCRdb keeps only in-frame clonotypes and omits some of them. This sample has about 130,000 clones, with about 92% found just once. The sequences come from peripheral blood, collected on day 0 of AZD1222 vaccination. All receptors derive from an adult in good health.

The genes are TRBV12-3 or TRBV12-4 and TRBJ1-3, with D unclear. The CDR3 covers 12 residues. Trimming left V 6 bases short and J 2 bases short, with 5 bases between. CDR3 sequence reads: CASSLTGNTIYF. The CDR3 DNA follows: TGTGCCAGCAGCCTCACTGGAAACACCATATATTTT.

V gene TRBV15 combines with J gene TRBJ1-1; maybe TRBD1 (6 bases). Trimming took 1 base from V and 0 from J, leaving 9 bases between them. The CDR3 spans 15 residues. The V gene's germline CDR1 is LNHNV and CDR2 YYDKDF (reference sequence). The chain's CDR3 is CATSRGGGMNTEAFF. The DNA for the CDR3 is TGTGCCACCAGCAGAGGCGGGGGCATGAACACTGAAGCTTTCTTT.

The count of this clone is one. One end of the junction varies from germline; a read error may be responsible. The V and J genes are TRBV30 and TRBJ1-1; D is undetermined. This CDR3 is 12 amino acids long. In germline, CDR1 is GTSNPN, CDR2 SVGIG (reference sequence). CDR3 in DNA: TGCGCTCACAAGGGTGGTATCACTGAAGCTTTCTTT. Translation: CAHKGGITEAFF.

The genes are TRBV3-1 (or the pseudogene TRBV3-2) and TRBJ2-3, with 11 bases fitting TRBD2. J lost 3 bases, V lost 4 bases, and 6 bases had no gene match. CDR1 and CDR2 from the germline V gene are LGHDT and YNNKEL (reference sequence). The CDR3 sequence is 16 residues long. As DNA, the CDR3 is TGTGCCAGCAGCCGAGAACTAGCGGGGGTTACAGATACGCAGTATTTT. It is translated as CASSRELAGVTDTQYF.

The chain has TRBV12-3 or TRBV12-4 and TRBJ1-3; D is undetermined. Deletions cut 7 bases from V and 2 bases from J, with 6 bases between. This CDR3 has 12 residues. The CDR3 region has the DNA TGTGCCAGCAATTGGGCTGGAAACACCATATATTTT. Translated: CASNWAGNTIYF.

Here the CDR3 DNA reads TGTGCCAGCAGCGTAGGGGACACTGAAGCTTTCTTT. Translating gives CASSVGDTEAFF. This chain uses TRBV9 with TRBJ1-1; no firm D call. Germline CDR1 is SGDLS and CDR2 is YYNGEE. The V gene lost 0 bases and the J gene lost 3 bases, with 3 bases spanning the gap. The CDR3 loop spans 12 amino acids.

In DNA form, the CDR3 reads TGTGCCAGCAGGTGTAGGGTATTATGCAATCAGCCCCAGCATTTT. It yields the protein CASRCRVLCNQPQHF. The V call is TRBV6-4, the J call TRBJ1-5; D gene uncertain. Trimming pared 6 bases from V and 2 bases from J, leaving 14 bases between. This CDR3 spans 15 amino acids. The germline CDR1 and CDR2 sequences are MRHNA and SNTAGT.

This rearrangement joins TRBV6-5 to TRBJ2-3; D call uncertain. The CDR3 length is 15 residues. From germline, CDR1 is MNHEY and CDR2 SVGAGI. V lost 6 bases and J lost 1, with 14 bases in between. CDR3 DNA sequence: TGTGCCAGCAGGCGAACCCGTGTCGGCACAGATACGCAGTATTTT. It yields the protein CASRRTRVGTDTQYF.

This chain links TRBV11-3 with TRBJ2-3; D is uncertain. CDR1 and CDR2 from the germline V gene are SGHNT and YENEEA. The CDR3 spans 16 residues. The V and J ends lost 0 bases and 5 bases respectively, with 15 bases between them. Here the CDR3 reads CASSLENEARLDTQYF. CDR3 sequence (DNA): TGTGCCAGCAGCTTAGAAAATGAAGCGAGATTAGATACGCAGTATTTT. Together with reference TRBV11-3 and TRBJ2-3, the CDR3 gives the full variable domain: EAGVVQSPRYKIIEKKQPVAFWCNPISGHNTLYWYLQNLGQGPELLIRYENEEAVDDSQLPKDRFSAERLKGVDSTLKIQPAELGDSAVYLCASSLENEARLDTQYFGPGTRLTVL.

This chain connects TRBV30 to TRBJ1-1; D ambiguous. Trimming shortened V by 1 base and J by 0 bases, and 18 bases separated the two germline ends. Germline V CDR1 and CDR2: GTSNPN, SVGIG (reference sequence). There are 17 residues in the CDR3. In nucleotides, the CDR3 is TGTGCCTGGAGTGGGAGACGGGCACTTGGATTGAACACTGAAGCTTTCTTT. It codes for CAWSGRRALGLNTEAFF.

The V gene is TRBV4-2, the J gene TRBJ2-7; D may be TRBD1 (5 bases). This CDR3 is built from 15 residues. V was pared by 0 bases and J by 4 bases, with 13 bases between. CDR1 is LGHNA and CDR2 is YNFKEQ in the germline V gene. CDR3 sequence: CASSQDYGAGYEQYF. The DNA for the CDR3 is TGTGCCAGCAGCCAAGACTATGGGGCAGGGTACGAGCAGTACTTC.

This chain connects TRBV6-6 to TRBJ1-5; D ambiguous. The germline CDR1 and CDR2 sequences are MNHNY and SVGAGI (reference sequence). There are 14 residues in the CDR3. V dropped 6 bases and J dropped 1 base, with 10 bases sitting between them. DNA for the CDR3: TGTGCCAGCAGCGAAGGGTTAAGCAATCAGCCCCAGCATTTT. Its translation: CASSEGLSNQPQHF.

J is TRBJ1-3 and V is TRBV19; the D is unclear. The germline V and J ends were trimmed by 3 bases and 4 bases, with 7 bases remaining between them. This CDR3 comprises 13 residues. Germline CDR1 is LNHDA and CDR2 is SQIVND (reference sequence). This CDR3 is CASSIGVGNTIYF. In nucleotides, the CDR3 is TGTGCCAGTAGTATTGGGGTAGGAAACACCATATATTTT.

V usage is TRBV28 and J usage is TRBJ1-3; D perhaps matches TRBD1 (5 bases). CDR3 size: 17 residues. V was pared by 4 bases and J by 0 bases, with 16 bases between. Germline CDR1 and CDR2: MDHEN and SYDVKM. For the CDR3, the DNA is TGTGCCAGCAGTTCCCAGGGTGGGGGTTTCTCTGGAAACACCATATATTTT. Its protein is CASSSQGGGFSGNTIYF.

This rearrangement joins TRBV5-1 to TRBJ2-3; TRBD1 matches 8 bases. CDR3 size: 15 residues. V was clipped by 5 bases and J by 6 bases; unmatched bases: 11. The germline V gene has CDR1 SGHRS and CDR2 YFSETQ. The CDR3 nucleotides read TGCGCCAGCAGACTCAGGACAGGGTCGGGGGATACGCAGTATTTT. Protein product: CASRLRTGSGDTQYF.

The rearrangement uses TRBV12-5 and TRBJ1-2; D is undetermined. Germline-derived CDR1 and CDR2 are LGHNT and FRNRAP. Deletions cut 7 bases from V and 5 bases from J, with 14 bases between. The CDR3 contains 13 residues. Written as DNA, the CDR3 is TGTGCTAGTGCCCACGACACCATGTATGGCTACACCTTC. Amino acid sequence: CASAHDTMYGYTF.

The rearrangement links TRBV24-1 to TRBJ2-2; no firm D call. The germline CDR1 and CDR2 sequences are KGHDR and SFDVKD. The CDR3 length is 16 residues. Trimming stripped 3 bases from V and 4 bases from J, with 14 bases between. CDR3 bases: TGTGCCACCAGTGATCCCTCGAGCATGGGCACCGGGGAGCTGTTTTTT. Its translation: CATSDPSSMGTGELFF.

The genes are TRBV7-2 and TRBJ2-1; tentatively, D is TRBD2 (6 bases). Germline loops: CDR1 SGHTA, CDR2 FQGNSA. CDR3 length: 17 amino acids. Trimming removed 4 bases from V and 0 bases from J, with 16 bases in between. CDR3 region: CASSSPTGGDSYNEQFF. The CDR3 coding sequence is TGTGCCAGCAGCTCACCGACGGGCGGGGACTCCTACAATGAGCAGTTCTTC.

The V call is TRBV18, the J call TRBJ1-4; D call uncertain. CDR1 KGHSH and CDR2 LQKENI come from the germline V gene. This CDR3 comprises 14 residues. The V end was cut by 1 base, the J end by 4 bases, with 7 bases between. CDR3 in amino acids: CASSPQGGNEKLFF. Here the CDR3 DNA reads TGTGCCAGCTCACCACAGGGAGGTAATGAAAAACTGTTTTTT. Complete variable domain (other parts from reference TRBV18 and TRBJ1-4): NAGVMQNPRHLVRRRGQEARLRCSPMKGHSHVYWYRQLPEEGLKFMVYLQKENIIDESGMPKERFSAEFPKEGPSILRIQQVVRGDSAAYFCASSPQGGNEKLFFGSGTQLSVL.

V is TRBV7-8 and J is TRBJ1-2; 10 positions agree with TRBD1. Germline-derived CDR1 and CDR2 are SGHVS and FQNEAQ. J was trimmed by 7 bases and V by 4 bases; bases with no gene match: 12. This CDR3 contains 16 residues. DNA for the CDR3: TGTGCCAGCAGCTCAGGGCCGGGACAGGGGCGGCGTGGCTACACCTTC. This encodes CASSSGPGQGRRGYTF.

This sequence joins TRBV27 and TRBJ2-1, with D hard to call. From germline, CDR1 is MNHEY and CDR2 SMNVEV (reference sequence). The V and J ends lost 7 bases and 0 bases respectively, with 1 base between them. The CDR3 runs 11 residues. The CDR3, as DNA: TGTGCCAGCACCTCCTACAATGAGCAGTTCTTC. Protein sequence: CASTSYNEQFF.